Detailed here is one TCR beta chain. Its antigen is not known. This specimen belongs to a study of cytomegalovirus exposure and HLA in healthy donors. Study observations and caveats: According to the study, 160 or so TCR beta chains were cytomegalovirus-associated. Earlier findings revealed that most TCR beta V segments proved productive either about 87% or about 30% of the time.

Both 60 Vbeta primers and 13 Jbeta primers went into the PCR. Profiled with immunoSEQ multiplex PCR; TCRdb holds only in-frame clones, not every one. Here the sample spans 110,000 or so clones, approximately 70% being singletons. This CDR3 has 17 residues. Germline V lookup: CDR1 SGHNT, CDR2 YYREEE (reference sequence). The V and J ends lost 0 bases and 4 bases, in that order; junction bases with no gene match: 9. The chain has TRBV5-4 and TRBJ2-2; 7 nucleotides agree with TRBD1. The specimen was PBMCs. This receptor was taken from a man aged 40-55 years in good health and CMV-seronegative. CDR3 nucleotides: TGTGCCAGCAGCTTGGTAGGGGCAGGGGGTGCCACCGGGGAGCTGTTTTTT. Translating gives CASSLVGAGGATGELFF.